These T cell receptor beta chains were read from a single sample in a study of immune evolution from preneoplasia to lung adenocarcinoma. Data came from immunoSEQ multiplex PCR; TCRdb stores just in-frame clones and leaves some out. The sample includes fewer than 12,000 clones, around four fifths of them seen just once. The sequenced sample consisted of FFPE minimally invasive lung adenocarcinoma tissue. Every receptor here comes from a person aged 65 to 79 with lung adenocarcinoma. Both conserved end residues are part of each CDR3. The D gene is left open where the match is weak. Only some rows state a clone size, as once, few, many or a class for expanded clones.

clone_size | j_call | v_call | d_call | cdr3_aa | cdr3_nt
- | TRBJ2-1 | TRBV28 | - | CASSQEKGLLYNEQFF | TGTGCCAGCAGTCAAGAGAAGGGGTTGCTTTACAATGAGCAGTTCTTC
- | TRBJ1-5 | TRBV9 | TRBD1 | CASSSTGERSQPQHF | TGTGCCAGCAGCAGTACAGGGGAACGGAGTCAGCCCCAGCATTTT
once | TRBJ2-7 | TRBV28 | TRBD1 | CASSGTGGAEDEQYF | TGTGCCAGCAGTGGTACAGGGGGTGCCGAGGACGAGCAGTACTTC
once | TRBJ1-1 | TRBV7-6 | - | CASSLRGEAFF | TGTGCCAGCAGCTTGCGGGGGGAAGCTTTCTTT
few | TRBJ1-2 | TRBV5-4 | TRBD1 | CASSSQGGEGYTF | TGTGCCAGCAGCTCCCAGGGGGGGGAGGGCTACACCTTC
- | TRBJ1-2 | TRBV19 | TRBD1 | CASSLTGAYGYTF | TGTGCCAGTAGTTTGACAGGGGCCTATGGCTACACCTTC
- | TRBJ2-7 | TRBV6-1 | TRBD2 | CASRTSGSSYEQYF | TGTGCCAGCAGGACTAGCGGGTCTTCCTACGAGCAGTACTTC
- | TRBJ2-7 | TRBV6-1 | - | CASRAISSYEQYF | TGTGCCAGCAGGGCTATCTCCTCCTACGAGCAGTACTTC
- | TRBJ2-7 | TRBV30 | - | CAWSLYYEQYF | TGTGCCTGGAGTCTATACTACGAGCAGTACTTC
once | TRBJ1-1 | TRBV6-1 | - | CASSEPHLSKGALNTEAFF | TGTGCCAGCAGTGAACCGCATTTATCTAAAGGGGCCCTGAACACTGAAGCTTTCTTT
- | TRBJ2-5 | TRBV30 | TRBD2 | CAWSSSGTSLLGTQYF | TGTGCCTGGAGCTCTAGCGGGACTTCGCTGTTAGGGACCCAGTACTTC
- | TRBJ1-1 | TRBV19 | - | CASQRGNGYTEAFF | TGTGCCAGTCAAAGAGGGAACGGGTACACTGAAGCTTTCTTT
- | TRBJ2-3 | TRBV7-9 | TRBD1 | CASSRDRAIGDTQYF | TGTGCCAGCAGCCGAGACAGGGCGATAGGTGATACGCAGTATTTT
- | TRBJ2-7 | TRBV19 | - | CASSIGNEQYF | TGTGCCAGTAGTATTGGGAACGAGCAGTACTTC
- | TRBJ2-5 | TRBV15 | TRBD1 | CATSSLPGQPGETQYF | TGTGCCACCAGCTCACTTCCGGGACAGCCTGGGGAGACCCAGTACTTC
- | TRBJ2-7 | TRBV11-2 | - | CASSLGETYEQYF | TGTGCCAGCAGCCTGGGGGAGACCTACGAGCAGTACTTC
- | TRBJ2-1 | TRBV25-1 | - | CASSGGWIFSSYNEQFF | TGTGCCAGCAGTGGGGGGTGGATCTTCAGCTCCTACAATGAGCAGTTCTTC
once | TRBJ2-3 | TRBV2 | - | CASSEGESRADTQYF | TGTGCCAGCAGTGAAGGGGAGAGCCGCGCAGATACGCAGTATTTT
few | TRBJ2-7 | TRBV7-7 | - | CASSQTHDAHEQYF | TGTGCTAGCAGCCAAACCCATGACGCGCACGAGCAGTACTTC
- | TRBJ1-1 | TRBV27 | - | CASRPWGVSSEAFF | TGTGCCAGCAGGCCCTGGGGGGTTTCTTCTGAAGCTTTCTTT
- | TRBJ2-7 | TRBV5-1 | - | CASSPTGYYEQYF | TGCGCCAGCAGCCCCACCGGGTACTACGAGCAGTACTTC
- | TRBJ1-2 | TRBV4-1 | - | CASSLDRFNYGYTF | TGCGCCAGCAGCCTCGACAGATTTAACTATGGCTACACCTTC
- | TRBJ1-1 | TRBV4-1 | - | CASSQAGGNTEAFF | TGCGCCAGCAGCCAAGCGGGAGGTAACACTGAAGCTTTCTTT